This entry is about one T cell receptor (beta chain). Its antigen remains unidentified. The data are from a study of OX40 agonist ivuxolimab in advanced cancers. Turning to the study itself: Patients assigned to dose escalation were diagnosed with hepatocellular carcinoma, melanoma, renal cell or head and neck cancer. Checkpoint inhibitors had been given previously to approximately 40% of patients. Study results and caveats: Dose levels from 0.1 to 3.0 mg/kg saw CD4+ and CD8+ blood T cells expand clonally by week 6.

This table comes from immunoSEQ multiplex PCR, and its TCRdb copy is limited to in-frame clones, with some not included. Here the sample spans over 40,000 clones, roughly 86% being singletons. The CDR3 loop spans 13 amino acids. V shed 7 bases and J shed 3 bases, with 13 bases lying between them. Germline CDR1 is SNHLY and CDR2 is FYNNEI. Blood was sampled at baseline, cycle 4 day 1, and cycle 7 day 1. This TCR derives from an adult with an advanced solid tumor such as melanoma, head and neck, liver or kidney cancer. This specimen was CD4+ or CD8+ T cells sorted from blood, taken in a trial of the OX40 agonist ivuxolimab. This sequence joins TRBV2 and TRBJ2-7; TRBD2 is a possible D gene (6 bases). The CDR3 sequence is CASNGVGGYEQYF. The CDR3 DNA sequence: TGTGCCAGCAATGGGGTCGGGGGCTACGAGCAGTACTTC.